The source of this TCR beta chain is a study of tumor T cells in aggressive B-cell lymphoma. This CDR3 contains 14 residues. CDR1 and CDR2 from the germline V gene are SGDLS and YYNGEE. Trimming removed 0 bases from V and 5 bases from J, with 9 bases in between. Method: immunoSEQ multiplex PCR; TCRdb's copy keeps in-frame clones and lacks some. In the table there are fewer than 6,500 clones, roughly 94% of which are singletons. The gene calls are TRBV9 and TRBJ1-5; a possible D gene is TRBD1 (6 bases). The sequence came from an adult with diffuse large B cell lymphoma. The sequenced sample was tumor tissue. The CDR3 loop reads CASSVGGGDQPQHF. The CDR3 DNA reads as TGTGCCAGCAGCGTAGGAGGGGGGGATCAGCCCCAGCATTTT.